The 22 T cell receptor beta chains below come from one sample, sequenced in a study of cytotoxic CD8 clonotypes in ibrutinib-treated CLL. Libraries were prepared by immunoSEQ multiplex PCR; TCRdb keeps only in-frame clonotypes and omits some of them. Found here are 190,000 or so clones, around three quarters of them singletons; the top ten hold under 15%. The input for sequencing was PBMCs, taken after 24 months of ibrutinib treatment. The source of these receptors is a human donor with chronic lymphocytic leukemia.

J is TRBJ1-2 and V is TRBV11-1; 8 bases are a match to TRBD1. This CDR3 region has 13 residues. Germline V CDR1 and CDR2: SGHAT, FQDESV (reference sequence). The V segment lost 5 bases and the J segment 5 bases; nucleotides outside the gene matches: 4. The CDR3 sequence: CASSRGQAYGYTF. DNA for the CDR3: TGTGCCAGCAGCCGGGGACAGGCTTATGGCTACACCTTC.

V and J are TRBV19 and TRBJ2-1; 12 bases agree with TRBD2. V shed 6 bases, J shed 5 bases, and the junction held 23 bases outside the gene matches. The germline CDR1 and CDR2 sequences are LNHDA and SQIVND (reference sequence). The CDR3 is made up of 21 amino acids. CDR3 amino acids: CASSHGRDRFASGRDNNEQFF. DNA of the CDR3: TGTGCCAGTAGCCACGGGCGGGACAGGTTCGCTAGCGGGAGGGATAACAATGAGCAGTTCTTC.

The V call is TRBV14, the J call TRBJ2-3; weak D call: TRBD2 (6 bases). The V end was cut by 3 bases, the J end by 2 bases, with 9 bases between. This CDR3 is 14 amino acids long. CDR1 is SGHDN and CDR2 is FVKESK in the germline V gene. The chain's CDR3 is CASSQGTYTDTQYF. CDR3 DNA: TGTGCCAGCAGCCAGGGGACTTACACAGATACGCAGTATTTT.

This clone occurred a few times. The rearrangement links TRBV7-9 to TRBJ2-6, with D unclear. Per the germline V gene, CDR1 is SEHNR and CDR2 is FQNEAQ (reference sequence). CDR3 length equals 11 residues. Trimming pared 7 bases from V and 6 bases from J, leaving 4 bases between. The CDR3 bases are TGTGCCAGCATCCCGGCCAACGTCCTGACTTTC. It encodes CASIPANVLTF.

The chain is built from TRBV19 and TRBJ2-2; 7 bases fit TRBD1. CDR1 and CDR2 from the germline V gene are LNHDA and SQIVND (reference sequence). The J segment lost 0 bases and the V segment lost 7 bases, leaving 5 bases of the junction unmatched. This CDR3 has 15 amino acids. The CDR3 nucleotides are TGTGCCAGTAAAGGACAGGCGACGAACACCGGGGAGCTGTTTTTT. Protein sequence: CASKGQATNTGELFF.

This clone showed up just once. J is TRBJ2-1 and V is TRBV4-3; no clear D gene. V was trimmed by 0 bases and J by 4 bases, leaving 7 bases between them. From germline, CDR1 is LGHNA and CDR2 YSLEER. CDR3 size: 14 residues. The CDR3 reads CASSQDGQYNEQFF. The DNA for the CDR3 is TGCGCCAGCAGCCAAGATGGTCAGTACAATGAGCAGTTCTTC.

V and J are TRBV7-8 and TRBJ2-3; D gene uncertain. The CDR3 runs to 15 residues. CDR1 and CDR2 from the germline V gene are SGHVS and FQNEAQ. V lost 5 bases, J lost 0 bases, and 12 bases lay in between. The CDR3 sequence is CASSPWGSSTDTQYF. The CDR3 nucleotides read TGTGCCAGCAGCCCTTGGGGATCTAGCACAGATACGCAGTATTTT.

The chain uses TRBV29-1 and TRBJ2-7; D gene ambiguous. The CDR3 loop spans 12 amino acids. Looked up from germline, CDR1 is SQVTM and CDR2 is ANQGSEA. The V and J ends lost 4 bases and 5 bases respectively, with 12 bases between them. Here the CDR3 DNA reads TGCAGCGTTGTGTCAGGTTCCCACGAGCAGTACTTC. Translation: CSVVSGSHEQYF.

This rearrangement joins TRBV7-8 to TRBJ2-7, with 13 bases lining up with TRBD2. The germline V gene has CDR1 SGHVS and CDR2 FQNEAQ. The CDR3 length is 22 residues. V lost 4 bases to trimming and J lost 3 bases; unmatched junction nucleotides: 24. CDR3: CASSSLRHRTLTGTSGVYEQYF. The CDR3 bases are TGTGCCAGCAGCTCCCTACGACACAGGACACTTACCGGGACTAGCGGGGTCTACGAGCAGTACTTC.

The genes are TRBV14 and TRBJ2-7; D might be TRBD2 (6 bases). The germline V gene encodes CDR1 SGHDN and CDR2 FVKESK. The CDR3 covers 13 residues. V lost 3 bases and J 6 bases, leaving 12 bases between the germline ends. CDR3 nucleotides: TGTGCCAGCAGCCACCTCGGGGGAAGCGAGCAGTACTTC. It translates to CASSHLGGSEQYF.

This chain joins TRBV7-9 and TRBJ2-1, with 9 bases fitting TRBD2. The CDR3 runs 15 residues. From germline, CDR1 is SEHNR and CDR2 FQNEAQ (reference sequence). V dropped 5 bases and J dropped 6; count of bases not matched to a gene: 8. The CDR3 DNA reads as TGTGCCAGCAGCGAGGTCATAGCGGGAGCCAATGAGCAGTTCTTC. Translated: CASSEVIAGANEQFF.

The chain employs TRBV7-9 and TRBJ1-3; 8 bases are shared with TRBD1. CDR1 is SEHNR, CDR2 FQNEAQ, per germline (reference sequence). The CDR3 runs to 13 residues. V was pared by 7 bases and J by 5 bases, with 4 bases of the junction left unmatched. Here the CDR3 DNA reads TGTGCCAGCACCCGGACAGGGAGAAACACCATATATTTT. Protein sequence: CASTRTGRNTIYF.

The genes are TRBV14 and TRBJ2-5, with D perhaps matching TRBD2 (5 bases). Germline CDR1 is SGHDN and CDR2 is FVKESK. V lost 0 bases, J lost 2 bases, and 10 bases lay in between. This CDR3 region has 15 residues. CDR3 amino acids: CASSQDPGFQETQYF. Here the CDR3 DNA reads TGTGCCAGCAGCCAAGACCCGGGGTTTCAAGAGACCCAGTACTTC.

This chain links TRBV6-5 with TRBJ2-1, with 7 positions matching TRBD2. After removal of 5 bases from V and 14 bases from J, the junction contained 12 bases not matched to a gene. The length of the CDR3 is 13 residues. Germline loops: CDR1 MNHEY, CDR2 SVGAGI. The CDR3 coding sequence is TGTGCCAGCAGTACCGACGGGACCGGGAGGAAGTTCTTC. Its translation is CASSTDGTGRKFF.

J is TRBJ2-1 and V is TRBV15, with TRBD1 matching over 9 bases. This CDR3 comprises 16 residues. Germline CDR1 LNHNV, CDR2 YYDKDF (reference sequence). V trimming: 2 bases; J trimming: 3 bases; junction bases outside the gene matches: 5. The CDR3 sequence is CATSRTRDRVYNEQFF. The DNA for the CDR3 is TGTGCCACCAGCAGAACCCGGGACAGGGTCTACAATGAGCAGTTCTTC.

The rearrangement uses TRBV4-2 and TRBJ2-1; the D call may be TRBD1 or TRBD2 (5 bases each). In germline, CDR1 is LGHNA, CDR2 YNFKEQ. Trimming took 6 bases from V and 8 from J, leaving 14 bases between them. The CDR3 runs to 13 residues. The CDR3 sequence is CASSRVMGDEQFF. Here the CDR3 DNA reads TGTGCCAGCAGTCGGGTAATGGGGGATGAGCAGTTCTTC.

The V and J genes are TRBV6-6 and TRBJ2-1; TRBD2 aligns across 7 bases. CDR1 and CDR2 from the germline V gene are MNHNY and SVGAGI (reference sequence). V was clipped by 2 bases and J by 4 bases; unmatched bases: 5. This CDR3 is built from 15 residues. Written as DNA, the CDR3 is TGTGCCAGCAGTTACGGTCTAGCGGATTACAATGAGCAGTTCTTC. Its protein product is CASSYGLADYNEQFF.

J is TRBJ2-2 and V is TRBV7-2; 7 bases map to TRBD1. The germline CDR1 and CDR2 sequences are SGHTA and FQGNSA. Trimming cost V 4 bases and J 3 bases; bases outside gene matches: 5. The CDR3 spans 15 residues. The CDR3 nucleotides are TGTGCCAGCAGCTCCACAGGGGCCGACACCGGGGAGCTGTTTTTT. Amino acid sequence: CASSSTGADTGELFF.

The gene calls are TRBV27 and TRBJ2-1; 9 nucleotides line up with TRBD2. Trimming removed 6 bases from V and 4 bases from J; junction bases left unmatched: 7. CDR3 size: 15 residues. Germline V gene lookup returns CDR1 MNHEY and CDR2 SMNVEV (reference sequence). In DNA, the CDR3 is TGTGCCAGCAGGCCGGGACTAGCTCGTTACAATGAGCAGTTCTTC. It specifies CASRPGLARYNEQFF.

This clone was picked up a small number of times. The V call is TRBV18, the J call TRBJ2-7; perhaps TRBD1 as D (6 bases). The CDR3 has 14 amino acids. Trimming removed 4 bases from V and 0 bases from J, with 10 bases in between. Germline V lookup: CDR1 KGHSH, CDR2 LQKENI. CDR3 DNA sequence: TGTGCCAGCTCACGGGCAGGGGACTCCTACGAGCAGTACTTC. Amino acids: CASSRAGDSYEQYF.

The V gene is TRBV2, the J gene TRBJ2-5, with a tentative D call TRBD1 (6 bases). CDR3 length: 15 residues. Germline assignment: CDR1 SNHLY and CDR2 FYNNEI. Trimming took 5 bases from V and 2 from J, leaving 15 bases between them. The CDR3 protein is CASSPRPTGQETQYF. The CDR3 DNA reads TGTGCCAGCAGTCCTCGCCCGACAGGACAAGAGACCCAGTACTTC.

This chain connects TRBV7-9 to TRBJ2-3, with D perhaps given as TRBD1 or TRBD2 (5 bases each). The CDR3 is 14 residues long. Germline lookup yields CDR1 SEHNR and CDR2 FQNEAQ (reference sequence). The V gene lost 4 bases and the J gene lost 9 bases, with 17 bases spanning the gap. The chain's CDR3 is CASSSSGTVDTQYF. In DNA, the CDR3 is TGTGCCAGCAGCTCATCCGGGACGGTTGACACGCAGTATTTT.